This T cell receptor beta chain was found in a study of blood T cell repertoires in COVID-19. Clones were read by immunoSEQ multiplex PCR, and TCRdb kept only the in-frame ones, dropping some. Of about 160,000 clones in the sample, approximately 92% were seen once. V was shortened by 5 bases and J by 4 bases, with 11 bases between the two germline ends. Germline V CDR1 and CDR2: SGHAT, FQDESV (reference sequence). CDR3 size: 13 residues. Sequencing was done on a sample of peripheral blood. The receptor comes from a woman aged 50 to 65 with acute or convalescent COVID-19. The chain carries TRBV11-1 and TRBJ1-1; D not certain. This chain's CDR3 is CASSPRGGTEAFF. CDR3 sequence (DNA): TGTGCCAGCAGCCCCCGGGGTGGCACTGAAGCTTTCTTT.